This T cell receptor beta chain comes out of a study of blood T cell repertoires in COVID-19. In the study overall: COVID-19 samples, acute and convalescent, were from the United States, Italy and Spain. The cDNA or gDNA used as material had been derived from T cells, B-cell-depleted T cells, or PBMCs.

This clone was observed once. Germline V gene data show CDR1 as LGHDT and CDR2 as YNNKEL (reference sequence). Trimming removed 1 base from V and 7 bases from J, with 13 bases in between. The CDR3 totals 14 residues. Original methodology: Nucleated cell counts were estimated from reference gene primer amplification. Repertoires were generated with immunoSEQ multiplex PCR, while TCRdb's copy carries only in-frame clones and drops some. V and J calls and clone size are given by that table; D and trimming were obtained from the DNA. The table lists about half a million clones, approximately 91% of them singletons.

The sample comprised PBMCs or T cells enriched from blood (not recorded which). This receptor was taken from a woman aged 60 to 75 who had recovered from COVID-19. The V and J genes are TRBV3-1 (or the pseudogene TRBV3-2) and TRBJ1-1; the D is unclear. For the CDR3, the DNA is TGTGCCAGCAGCCAAGCCGCACCCCTCAGTGAAGCTTTCTTT. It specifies CASSQAAPLSEAFF.